The 10 T cell receptor beta chains presented below share a single source sample, sequenced in a study of T-cell reconstitution after alpha-beta-depleted transplantation in children. Library preparation (for TCRbeta) was performed with unique molecular identifiers. TCRdb redid the calling of the PCR reads with MiXCR, one entry per CDR3 protein. The sample shows over 150,000 distinct CDR3 sequences, about 6% of them seen only once. Sequences were derived from PBMCs, sampled before TCRalphabeta/CD19-depleted stem cell transplant. The receptors stem from a girl under three years old with combined immunodeficiency, due to receive a stem cell transplant.

This clonotype was counted many times. A read error may account for a junction end that differs from germline. This CDR3 reads CSVEDLTRRF. The CDR3 DNA reads as TGCAGCGTTGAAGATTTGACTAGACGCTTT. J is TRBJ2-3 and V is TRBV29-1, with a tentative D call TRBD2 (6 bases). From germline, CDR1 is SQVTM and CDR2 ANQGSEA. The CDR3 extends over 10 amino acids.

This clonotype was seen repeatedly, ten times or more. The chain couples TRBV5-1 to TRBJ2-4; D is unclear. This CDR3 spans 16 amino acids. Germline V gives CDR1 SGHRS, CDR2 YFSETQ. Trimming shortened V by 1 base and J by 0 bases, and 11 bases separated the two germline ends. As DNA, the CDR3 is TGCGCCAGCAGCTTGACCACCAGTGGAGCCAAAAACATTCAGTACTTC. Encoded protein: CASSLTTSGAKNIQYF.

This clonotype came up many times. The rearrangement links TRBV29-1 to TRBJ2-7; 12 nucleotides line up with TRBD2. CDR1 is SQVTM, CDR2 ANQGSEA, per germline. This CDR3 is 16 amino acids long. J gave up 3 bases and V 6 bases, and 12 bases lay outside the gene matches. The chain's CDR3 is CSVAHPGTSGFYEQYF. The CDR3 DNA reads TGCAGCGTAGCACACCCAGGGACTAGCGGGTTCTACGAGCAGTACTTC.

This clonotype was recorded once. The rearrangement joins TRBV23-1 to TRBJ1-1; D gene ambiguous. TRBV23-1 is placed among ORFs of uncertain function. Deletions cut 2 bases from V and 1 base from J, with 17 bases between. The CDR3 is 17 residues long. This CDR3 reads CASSQPRGVGRNTEAFF. The CDR3 nucleotides read TGCGCCAGCAGTCAACCCAGAGGTGTAGGGCGGAACACTGAAGCTTTCTTT.

This clonotype was picked up many times. CDR3 DNA: TGTGCCACCAGCAGAGATCTAGCGGGGGGGCCCACAGATACGCAGTATTTT. Its translation is CATSRDLAGGPTDTQYF. V is TRBV15 and J is TRBJ2-3, with 12 bases that match TRBD2. This CDR3 has 17 amino acids. The V segment lost 0 bases and the J segment 2 bases; nucleotides outside the gene matches: 3. The germline gives CDR1 LNHNV, CDR2 YYDKDF (reference sequence).

This clonotype turned up a few times. The genes are TRBV5-1 and TRBJ2-5, with 10 bases lining up with TRBD1. The CDR3 is 18 amino acids. Trimming removed 4 bases from V and 5 bases from J; junction bases left unmatched: 17. Looked up from germline, CDR1 is SGHRS and CDR2 is YFSETQ. CDR3 in DNA: TGCGCCAGCAGCACCCCGACAGGGGGCGATCGACGGCGGGAGACCCAGTACTTC. Its translation is CASSTPTGGDRRRETQYF.

This clonotype has ten or more counts. This sequence joins TRBV12-3 or TRBV12-4 and TRBJ1-1; unclear D gene. Trimming removed 5 bases at V and 4 bases at J, with 11 bases between. The CDR3 spans 13 residues. Here the CDR3 DNA reads TGTGCCAGCAGTCCAGTGGATGGCACTGAAGCTTTCTTT. Translated, it gives CASSPVDGTEAFF.

In its sample, this clonotype was seen many times. The chain carries TRBV9 and TRBJ2-5, with D possibly matching TRBD2 (5 bases). Germline V lookup: CDR1 SGDLS, CDR2 YYNGEE. The CDR3 covers 13 residues. The V end lost 0 bases, the J end lost 10 bases, and 13 bases lay between the germline ends. The CDR3 sequence: CASSVAAAADQYF. CDR3 nucleotides: TGTGCCAGCAGCGTAGCAGCGGCAGCGGACCAGTACTTC.

This clonotype was seen ten or more times. The J gene is TRBJ1-2, the V gene TRBV27, with unresolved D. V shed 10 bases and J shed 2 bases, with 23 bases lying between them. The germline V gene has CDR1 MNHEY and CDR2 SMNVEV (reference sequence). The CDR3 extends over 16 amino acids. CDR3 sequence (DNA): TGTGCCACCCAGACCCAAGGGCCCTCTGAAAACTATGGCTACACCTTC. Protein sequence: CATQTQGPSENYGYTF.

This clonotype appeared many times. CDR3 in amino acids: CASSLIYDRGPDTQYF. CDR3 in DNA: TGCGCCAGCAGCTTGATTTACGACAGGGGCCCAGATACGCAGTATTTT. This rearrangement joins TRBV5-1 to TRBJ2-3, with 8 nucleotides matching TRBD1. Germline V gives CDR1 SGHRS, CDR2 YFSETQ. J was trimmed by 4 bases and V by 1 base; bases with no gene match: 8. The CDR3 has 16 residues.